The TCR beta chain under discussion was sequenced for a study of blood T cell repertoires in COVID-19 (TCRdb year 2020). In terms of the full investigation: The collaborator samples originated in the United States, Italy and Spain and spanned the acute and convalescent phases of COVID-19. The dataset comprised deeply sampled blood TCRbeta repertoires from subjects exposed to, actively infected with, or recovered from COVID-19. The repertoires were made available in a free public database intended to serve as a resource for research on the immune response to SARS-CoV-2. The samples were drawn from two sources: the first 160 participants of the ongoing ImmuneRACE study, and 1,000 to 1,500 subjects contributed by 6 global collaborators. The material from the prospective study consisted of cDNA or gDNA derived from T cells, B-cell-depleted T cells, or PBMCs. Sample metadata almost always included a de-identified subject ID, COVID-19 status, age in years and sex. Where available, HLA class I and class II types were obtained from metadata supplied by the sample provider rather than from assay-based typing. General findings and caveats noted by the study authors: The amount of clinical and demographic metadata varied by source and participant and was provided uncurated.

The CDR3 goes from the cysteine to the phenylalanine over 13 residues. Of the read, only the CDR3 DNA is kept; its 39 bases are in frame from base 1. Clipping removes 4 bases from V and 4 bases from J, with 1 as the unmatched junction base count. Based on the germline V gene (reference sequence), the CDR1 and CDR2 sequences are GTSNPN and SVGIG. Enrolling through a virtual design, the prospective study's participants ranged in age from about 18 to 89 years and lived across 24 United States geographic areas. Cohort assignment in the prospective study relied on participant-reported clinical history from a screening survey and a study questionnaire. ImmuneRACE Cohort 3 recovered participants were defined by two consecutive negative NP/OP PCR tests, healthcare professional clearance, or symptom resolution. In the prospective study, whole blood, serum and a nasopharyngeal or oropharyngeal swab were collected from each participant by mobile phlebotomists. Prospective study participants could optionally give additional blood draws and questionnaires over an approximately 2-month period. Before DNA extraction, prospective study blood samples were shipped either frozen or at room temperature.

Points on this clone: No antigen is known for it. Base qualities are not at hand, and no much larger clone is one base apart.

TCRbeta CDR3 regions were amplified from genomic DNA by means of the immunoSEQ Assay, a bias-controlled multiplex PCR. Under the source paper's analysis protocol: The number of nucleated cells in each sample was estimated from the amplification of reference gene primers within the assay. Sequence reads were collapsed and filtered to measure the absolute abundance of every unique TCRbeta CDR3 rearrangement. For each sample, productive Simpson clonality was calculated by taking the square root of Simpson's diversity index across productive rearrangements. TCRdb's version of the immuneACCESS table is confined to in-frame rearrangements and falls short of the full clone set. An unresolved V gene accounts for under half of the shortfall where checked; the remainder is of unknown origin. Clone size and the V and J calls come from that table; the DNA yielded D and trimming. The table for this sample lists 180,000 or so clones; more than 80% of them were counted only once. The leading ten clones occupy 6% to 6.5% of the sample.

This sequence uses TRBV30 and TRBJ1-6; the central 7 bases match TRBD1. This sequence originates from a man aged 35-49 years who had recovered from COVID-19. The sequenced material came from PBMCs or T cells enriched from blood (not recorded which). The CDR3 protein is CAWKGQYNSPLHF. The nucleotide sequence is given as TGTGCCTGGAAGGGACAGTATAATTCACCCCTCCACTTT.